Below, 10 T cell receptor beta chains from the same sample are listed, as sequenced in a study of cytomegalovirus exposure and HLA in healthy donors. It was with 60 Vbeta and 13 Jbeta primers that the PCR ran. Clones were read by immunoSEQ multiplex PCR, and TCRdb kept only the in-frame ones, dropping some. There are 90,000 to 130,000 clones in the sample; approximately 86% occur only once, and 1.5% to 2% lies in the top ten. The sample taken for sequencing was PBMCs. Receptors were obtained from a man aged 40-49 years in good health and CMV-seronegative.

The chain links TRBV30 to TRBJ1-5, with 7 bases fitting TRBD1. CDR3 size: 14 residues. Germline lookup yields CDR1 GTSNPN and CDR2 SVGIG (reference sequence). After removal of 2 bases from V and 3 bases from J, the junction contained 4 bases not matched to a gene. As DNA, the CDR3 is TGTGCCTGGAGTAGGGACAGTAACAATCAGCCCCAGCATTTT. Amino acid sequence: CAWSRDSNNQPQHF.

V and J are TRBV10-3 and TRBJ1-3; D gene unclear. Trimming cost V 1 base and J 1 base, with 8 bases left between them. This CDR3 has 15 amino acids. The germline CDR1 and CDR2 sequences are ENHRY and SYGVKD. CDR3 amino acids: CAISEYELSGNTIYF. The CDR3 coding sequence is TGTGCCATCAGTGAGTACGAGTTATCTGGAAACACCATATATTTT.

This chain links TRBV4-3 with TRBJ1-5; unclear D gene. CDR1 and CDR2 from the germline V gene are LGHNA and YSLEER. The CDR3 sequence is 12 residues long. V lost 8 bases and J lost 4, with 9 bases in between. The CDR3 spells CASRWRNQPQHF. CDR3 DNA: TGCGCCAGCCGTTGGCGGAATCAGCCCCAGCATTTT.

The chain links TRBV7-3 to TRBJ2-4; D is unclear. The CDR3 sequence is 13 residues long. The V end was cut by 1 base, the J end by 9 bases, with 10 bases between. CDR1 and CDR2 from the germline V gene are SGHTA and FQGTGA. In nucleotides, the CDR3 is TGTGCCAGCAGCTTAAAGGAGAGTTCCATTCAGTACTTC. This codes for CASSLKESSIQYF.

V is TRBV6-5 and J is TRBJ1-2; D is perhaps TRBD1 (5 bases). Germline V gene data show CDR1 as MNHEY and CDR2 as SVGAGI. The CDR3 runs to 14 residues. With 6 bases removed from V and 7 bases from J, the gap between germline ends came to 18 bases. CDR3 protein: CASRSPGLGSGYTF. For the CDR3, the DNA is TGTGCCAGCAGGTCCCCAGGGTTGGGATCTGGCTACACCTTC.

The chain links TRBV10-3 to TRBJ1-2; D is ambiguous. Trimming removed 11 bases from V and 0 bases from J, with 13 bases in between. The CDR3 is 13 residues long. Per germline, CDR1 ENHRY and CDR2 SYGVKD. CDR3 loop: CAANGGPNYGYTF. DNA of the CDR3: TGTGCCGCGAATGGCGGTCCTAACTATGGCTACACCTTC.

The chain joins TRBV19 to TRBJ1-5, with D maybe TRBD1 (5 bases). Trimming cost V 3 bases and J 4 bases, with 10 bases left between them. The CDR3 runs to 14 residues. CDR1 LNHDA and CDR2 SQIVND come from the germline V gene (reference sequence). The CDR3, as DNA: TGTGCCAGTAGTATTGTCGGACAAAATCAGCCCCAGCATTTT. This encodes CASSIVGQNQPQHF.

This chain connects TRBV9 to TRBJ2-2; 7 nucleotides match TRBD1. CDR3 length: 16 residues. Per the germline V gene, CDR1 is SGDLS and CDR2 is YYNGEE. V lost 4 bases, J lost 2 bases, and 8 bases stayed unmatched. CDR3 sequence reads: CASSSRGTANTGELFF. CDR3 nucleotide sequence: TGTGCCAGCAGCTCCAGGGGGACAGCAAACACCGGGGAGCTGTTTTTT. The full variable domain, completed using reference TRBV9 and TRBJ2-2, is DSGVTQTPKHLITATGQRVTLRCSPRSGDLSVYWYQQSLDQGLQFLIQYYNGEERAKGNILERFSAQQFPDLHSELNLSSLELGDSALYFCASSSRGTANTGELFFGEGSRLTVL.

The CDR3 here is CASSGRDRLAKNIQYF. CDR3 sequence (DNA): TGTGCCAGCAGTGGCCGGGACAGACTAGCCAAAAACATTCAGTACTTC. The J gene is TRBJ2-4, the V gene TRBV6-1; 7 bases are a match to TRBD1. This CDR3 has 16 amino acids. The V segment lost 4 bases and the J segment 0 bases; nucleotides outside the gene matches: 6. Looked up from germline, CDR1 is MNHNS and CDR2 is SASEGT.

V gene TRBV7-2 combines with J gene TRBJ2-2, with 7 bases that match TRBD2. With 3 bases clipped from V and 3 bases from J, the junction kept 4 bases outside the gene matches. The CDR3 is made up of 15 amino acids. Germline V lookup: CDR1 SGHTA, CDR2 FQGNSA. The CDR3: CASSFLGGDTGELFF. CDR3 coding DNA: TGTGCCAGCAGCTTTTTGGGGGGGGACACCGGGGAGCTGTTTTTT.